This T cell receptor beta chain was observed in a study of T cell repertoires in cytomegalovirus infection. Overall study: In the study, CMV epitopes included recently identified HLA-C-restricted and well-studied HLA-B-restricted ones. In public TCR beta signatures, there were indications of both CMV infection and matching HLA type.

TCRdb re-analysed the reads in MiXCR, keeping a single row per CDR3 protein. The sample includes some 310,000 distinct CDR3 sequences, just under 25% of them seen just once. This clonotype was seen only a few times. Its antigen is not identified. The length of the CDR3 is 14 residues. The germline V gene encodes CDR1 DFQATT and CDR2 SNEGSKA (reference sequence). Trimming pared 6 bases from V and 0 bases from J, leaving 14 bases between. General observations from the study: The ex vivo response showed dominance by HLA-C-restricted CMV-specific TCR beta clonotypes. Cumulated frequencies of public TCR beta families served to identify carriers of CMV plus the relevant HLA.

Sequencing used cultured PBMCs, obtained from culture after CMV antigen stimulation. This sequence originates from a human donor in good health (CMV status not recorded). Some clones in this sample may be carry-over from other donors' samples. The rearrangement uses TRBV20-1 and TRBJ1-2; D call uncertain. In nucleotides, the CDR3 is TGCAGTGCCCCCGGGCAGACCTCTAACTATGGCTACACCTTC. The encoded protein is CSAPGQTSNYGYTF.